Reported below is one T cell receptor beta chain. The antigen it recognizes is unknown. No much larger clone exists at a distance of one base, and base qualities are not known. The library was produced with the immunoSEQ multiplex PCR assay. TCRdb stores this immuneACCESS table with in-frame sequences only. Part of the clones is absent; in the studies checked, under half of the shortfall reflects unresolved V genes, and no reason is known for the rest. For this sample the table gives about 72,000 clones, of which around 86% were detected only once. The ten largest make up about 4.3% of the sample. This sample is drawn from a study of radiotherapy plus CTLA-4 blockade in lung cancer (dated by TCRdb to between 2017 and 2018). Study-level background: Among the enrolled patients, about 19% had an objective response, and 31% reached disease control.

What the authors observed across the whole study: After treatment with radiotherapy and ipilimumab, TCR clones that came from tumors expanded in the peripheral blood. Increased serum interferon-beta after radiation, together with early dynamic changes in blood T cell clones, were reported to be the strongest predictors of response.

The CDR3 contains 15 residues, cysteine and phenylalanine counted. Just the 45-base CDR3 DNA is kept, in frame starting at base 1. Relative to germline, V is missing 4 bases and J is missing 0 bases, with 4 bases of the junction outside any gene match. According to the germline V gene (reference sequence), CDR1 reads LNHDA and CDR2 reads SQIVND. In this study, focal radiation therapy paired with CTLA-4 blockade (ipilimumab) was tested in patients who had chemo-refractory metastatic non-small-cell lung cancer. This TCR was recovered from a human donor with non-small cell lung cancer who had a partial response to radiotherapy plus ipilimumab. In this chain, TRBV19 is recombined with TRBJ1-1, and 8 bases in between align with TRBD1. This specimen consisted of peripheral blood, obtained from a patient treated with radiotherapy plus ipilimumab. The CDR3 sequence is CASSRTGMMNTEAFF. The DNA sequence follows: TGTGCCAGTAGTAGGACAGGGATGATGAACACTGAAGCTTTCTTT.